The text below deals with one T cell receptor (beta chain). The sample belongs to a study of blood T cell repertoires in COVID-19. Study overall: COVID-19 samples from acute and convalescent phases originated in the United States, Italy and Spain.

Per the authors' pipeline: The authors estimated nucleated cell counts from reference gene primer amplification. The assay was immunoSEQ multiplex PCR, and TCRdb's table has in-frame clones only and misses some. D and trimming come from the DNA, and the V and J calls and clone size come from that table. The sample lists about 95,000 clones; roughly 80% were seen once. V shed 0 bases and J 6 bases; nucleotides not matched to a gene: 4. This CDR3 contains 16 residues. Germline assignment: CDR1 SGHRS and CDR2 YFSETQ. Sequencing used peripheral blood. The clonotype was recovered from an elderly man with active or convalescent COVID-19. The chain is built from TRBV5-1 and TRBJ2-1; 12 nucleotides line up with TRBD2. The CDR3 spells CASSLVGTSGSNEQFF. The CDR3 DNA follows: TGCGCCAGCAGCTTGGTAGGGACTAGCGGGTCCAATGAGCAGTTCTTC.